This TCR beta chain derives from a study of T cells in Graves' hyperthyroidism and ophthalmopathy. This clonotype was counted at least ten times. Orbital computed tomography and thyroid ultrasound, together with serum TRAb and thyroxine and clinical symptoms, were used for diagnoses. Authors of the study amplified TCR beta CDR3 regions from RNA transcripts. Using the HTBI primer set, a first-round RT-PCR was run on the TCR CDR3. TCRdb reprocessed the multiplex PCR reads via MiXCR and lists one record per CDR3 protein. There are under 300,000 distinct CDR3 sequences in the sample; approximately 20% occur only once, and roughly 60% lies in the top ten. The source is a man younger than 45 with Graves' ophthalmopathy. The specimen was blood.

The CDR3 loop is CASSLDPGGSYNEQFF. The DNA of the CDR3 is TGTGCCAGCAGCTTAGACCCAGGGGGGTCCTACAATGAGCAGTTCTTC. This chain links TRBV7-6 with TRBJ2-1, with D possibly TRBD1 on 7 matching bases. Germline V gives CDR1 SGHVS, CDR2 FNYEAQ. The CDR3 length is 16 residues. Between the trimmed V and J ends, which lost 1 base and 1 base, there was a span of 11 bases.